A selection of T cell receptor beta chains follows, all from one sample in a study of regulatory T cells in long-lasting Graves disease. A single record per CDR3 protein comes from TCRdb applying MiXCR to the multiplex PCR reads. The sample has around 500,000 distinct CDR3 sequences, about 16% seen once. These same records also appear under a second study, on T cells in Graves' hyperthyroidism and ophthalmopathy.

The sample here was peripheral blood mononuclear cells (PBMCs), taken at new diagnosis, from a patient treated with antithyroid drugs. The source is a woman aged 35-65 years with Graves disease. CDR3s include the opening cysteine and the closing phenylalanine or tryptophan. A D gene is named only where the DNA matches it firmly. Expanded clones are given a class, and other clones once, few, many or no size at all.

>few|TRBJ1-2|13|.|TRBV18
TGTGCCAGCTCACCGGGGGGCGGCAACTCCTACACCTTC
CASSPGGGNSYTF
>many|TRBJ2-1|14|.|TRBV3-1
TGTGCCAGCCAACACCGGAATCGATACAATGAGCAGTTCTTC
CASQHRNRYNEQFF
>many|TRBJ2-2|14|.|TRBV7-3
TGTGCCAGCAGCTTAACGTCGGCTTCCGGGGAGCTGTTTTTT
CASSLTSASGELFF
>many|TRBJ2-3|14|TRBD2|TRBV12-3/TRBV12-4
TGTGCCAGCAGAACTAGCGTTAGCACAGATACGCAGTATTTT
CASRTSVSTDTQYF
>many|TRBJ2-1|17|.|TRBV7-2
TGTGCCAGCAGCTTAGCGTCGCCCCAAGTGGGGTACAATGAGCAGTTCTTC
CASSLASPQVGYNEQFF
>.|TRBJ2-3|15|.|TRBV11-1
TGTGCCAGTAGTAGCCCAGACGGCTGGGTAGATACGCAGTATTTT
CASSSPDGWVDTQYF
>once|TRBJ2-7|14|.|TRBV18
TGTGCCAGCAGTCTCTACGGGCCCAACTACGAGCAGTACTTC
CASSLYGPNYEQYF
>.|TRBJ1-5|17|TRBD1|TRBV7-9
TGTGCCAGCCGACCTAGGGACAGGGATGTTTGCAATCAGCCCCAGCATTTT
CASRPRDRDVCNQPQHF
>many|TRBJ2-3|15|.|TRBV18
TGTGCCAGCTCACCCATGGCGAAGAGCACAGATACGCAGTATTTT
CASSPMAKSTDTQYF
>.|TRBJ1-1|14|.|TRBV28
TGTGCCAGCAGATTCGGGGGGGGGGACACTGAAGCTTTCTTT
CASRFGGGDTEAFF
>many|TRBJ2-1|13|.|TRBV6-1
TGTGCCAGCAGGGGGCAGGGACTTCCAGAGCAGTTCTTC
CASRGQGLPEQFF
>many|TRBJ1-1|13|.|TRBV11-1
TGTGCCAGCAGCTTAGAGGGGGAAACTGAAGCTTTCTTT
CASSLEGETEAFF
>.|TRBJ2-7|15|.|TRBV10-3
TGTGCCATGGGGGACGGAACAGGTCACTACTACGAGCAGTACTTC
CAMGDGTGHYYEQYF
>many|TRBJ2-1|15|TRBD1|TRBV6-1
TGTGCCAGCAGTGGGGGACAGGGTTGGGACAATGAGCAGTTCTTC
CASSGGQGWDNEQFF
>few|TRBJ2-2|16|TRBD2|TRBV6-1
TGTGCCAGCAGTCAGCGGGGGGGGATGTACGCCGGGGAGCTGTTTTTT
CASSQRGGMYAGELFF
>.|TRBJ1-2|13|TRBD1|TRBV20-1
TGCAGTGCTCCGACAGGGATCGGATATGGCTACACCTTC
CSAPTGIGYGYTF
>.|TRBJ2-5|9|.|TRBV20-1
TGCAGGGGGAGGGAGACCCAGTACTTC
CRGRETQYF
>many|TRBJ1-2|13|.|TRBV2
TGTGCCAGCAGTGGGGCAGGGACGCGTGGCTACACCTTC
CASSGAGTRGYTF
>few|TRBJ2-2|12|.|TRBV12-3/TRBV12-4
TGTTCAAGTGCCCTAAACACCGGGGAGCTGTTTTTT
CSSALNTGELFF
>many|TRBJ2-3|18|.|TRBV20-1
TGCAGTGCTTCTCCTGCGCCGGGAGCCACTTCTAGCACAGATACGCAGTATTTT
CSASPAPGATSSTDTQYF
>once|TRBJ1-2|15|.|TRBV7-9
TGTGCCAGCAGCTCTACGAGGCCGGGGGGCTATGGCTACACCTTC
CASSSTRPGGYGYTF
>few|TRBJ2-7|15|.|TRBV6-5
TGTGCCAGCAGTTCCCGGAACCAATTCCTCTACGAGCAGTACTTC
CASSSRNQFLYEQYF
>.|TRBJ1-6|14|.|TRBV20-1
TGCAGTGCTCGAACCGATAAGATTAATTCACCCCTCCACTTT
CSARTDKINSPLHF
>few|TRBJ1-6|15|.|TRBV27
TGTGCCAGCAGTTTATCGCAGACTTCCGATTCACCCCTCCACTTT
CASSLSQTSDSPLHF
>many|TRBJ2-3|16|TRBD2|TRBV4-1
TGCGCCAGCAGCCAGGCCAGCGGGGGGAGGATAGATACGCAGTATTTT
CASSQASGGRIDTQYF
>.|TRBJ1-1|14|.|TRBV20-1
TGCAGTGCTAGGTCGGGGGAATCGGACACTGAAGCTTTCTTT
CSARSGESDTEAFF
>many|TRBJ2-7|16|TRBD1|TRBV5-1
TGCGCCAGTCCAAATTTGGGTACGGGACAGACTACCGAGCAGTACTTC
CASPNLGTGQTTEQYF
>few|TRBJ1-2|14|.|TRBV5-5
TGTGCCAGCAGCCCGGACGGATCTTTATGGGGCTACACCTTC
CASSPDGSLWGYTF
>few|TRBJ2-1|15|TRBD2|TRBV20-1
TGCAGTGCAAGGACTAGCGGAGAAACCTACAATGAGCAGTTCTTC
CSARTSGETYNEQFF
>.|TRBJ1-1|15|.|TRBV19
TGTGCCTGTAGTATAGATCACCCATCTTACACTGAAGCTTTCTTT
CACSIDHPSYTEAFF
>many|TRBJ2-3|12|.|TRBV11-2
TGTGCCAGCAGCTTAGGGAAAGATACGCAGTATTTT
CASSLGKDTQYF
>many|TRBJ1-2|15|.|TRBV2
TGTGCCAGCACTACATACGGGAGAACTAACTATGGCTACACCTTC
CASTTYGRTNYGYTF
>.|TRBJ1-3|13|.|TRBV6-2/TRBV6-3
TGTGCCAGCAGTTACTCAAAAGGAAACACCATATATTTT
CASSYSKGNTIYF
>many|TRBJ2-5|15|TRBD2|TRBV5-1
TGCGCCAGCAGCTTGAGAGCGGGGACTCTGGAGACCCAGTACTTC
CASSLRAGTLETQYF
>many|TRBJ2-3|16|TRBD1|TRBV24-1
TGTGCCACCAGTGATGCCGCAGGGGGCGGAGTAGATACGCAGTATTTT
CATSDAAGGGVDTQYF
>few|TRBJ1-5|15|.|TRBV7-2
TGTGCCAGCAGCTTATCGTGGTATAGCAATCAGCCCCAGCATTTT
CASSLSWYSNQPQHF
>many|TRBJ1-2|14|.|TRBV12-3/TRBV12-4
TGTGCCAGCAGTTTTGGGGGGGTTCTGGTTGGCTACACCTTC
CASSFGGVLVGYTF
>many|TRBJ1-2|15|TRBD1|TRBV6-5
TGTGCCAGCAGTTACTCGGGGGGACAGGGATATGGCTACACCTTC
CASSYSGGQGYGYTF
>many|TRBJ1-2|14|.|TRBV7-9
TGTGCCAGCAGCCCCACTCCGGCTAACTATGGCTACACCTTC
CASSPTPANYGYTF
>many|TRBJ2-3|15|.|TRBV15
TGTGCCACCAGCAGGGGGGGAGGAGAAACAGATACGCAGTATTTT
CATSRGGGETDTQYF
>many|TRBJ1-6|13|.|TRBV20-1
TGCAGTGCTAGTAGGACAGCTAATTCACCCCTCCACTTT
CSASRTANSPLHF
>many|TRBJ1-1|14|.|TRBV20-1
TGCAGTGCTCCCCGGGCATCCGCCAACACTGAAGCTTTCTTT
CSAPRASANTEAFF
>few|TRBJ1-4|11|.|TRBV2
TGTGCCAGCAGTAGCCTTGAAGAACTGTTTTTT
CASSSLEELFF